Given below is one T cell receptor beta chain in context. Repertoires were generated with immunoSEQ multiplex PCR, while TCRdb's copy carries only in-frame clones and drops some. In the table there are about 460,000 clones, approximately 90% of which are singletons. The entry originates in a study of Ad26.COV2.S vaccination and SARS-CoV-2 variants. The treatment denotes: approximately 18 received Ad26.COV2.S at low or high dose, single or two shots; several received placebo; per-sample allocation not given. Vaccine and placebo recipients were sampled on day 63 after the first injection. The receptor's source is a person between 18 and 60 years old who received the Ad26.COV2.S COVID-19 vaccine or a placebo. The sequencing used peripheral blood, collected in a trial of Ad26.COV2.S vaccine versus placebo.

The CDR3 here is CASSLVWVGQTPHYGYTF. The CDR3, as DNA: TGTGCCAGCAGCTTGGTTTGGGTGGGGCAGACTCCCCACTATGGCTACACCTTC. The chain links TRBV5-5 to TRBJ1-2, with a tentative D call TRBD1 (5 bases). V was shortened by 0 bases and J by 3 bases, with 21 bases between the two germline ends. Germline assignment: CDR1 SGHKS and CDR2 YYEKEE (reference sequence). CDR3 length equals 18 residues.